This is a list of T cell receptor beta chains from one sample in a study of T cell changes during pregnancy in multiple sclerosis. Here immunoSEQ multiplex PCR was the method, and the copy in TCRdb shows in-frame clones only, minus some. The profile shows approximately 58,000 clones, about nine tenths of them singletons. The sequencing used peripheral blood, collected in the second trimester of pregnancy. All receptors derive from a female donor with multiple sclerosis, enrolled in a pregnancy study. Both conserved end residues are part of each CDR3. The D gene is left open where the match is weak.

V	J	D	CDR3
TRBV2	TRBJ2-1	TRBD2	CATRTSGSSIEQFF
TRBV27	TRBJ1-1	TRBD1	CASSVDTGGRTEAFF
TRBV9	TRBJ1-1	.	CASSAQRGGPTEAFF
TRBV4-2	TRBJ2-5	TRBD2	CASSQQIGLAQETQYF
TRBV19	TRBJ2-7	TRBD2	CASSRTSGSTEQYF
TRBV11-2	TRBJ2-6	TRBD2	CARGSGRRGANVLTF
TRBV21-1	TRBJ1-1	.	CASSKVMGGTEAFF
TRBV2	TRBJ2-2	TRBD2	CASSELTSLNTGELFF
TRBV6-5	TRBJ1-2	TRBD1	CASSLSGTGISGYTF
TRBV7-2	TRBJ2-7	.	CASSASPGYEQYF
TRBV5-1	TRBJ2-1	.	CASSLGAGPSYNEQFF
TRBV6-1	TRBJ2-4	TRBD1	CASSGPGQGSTLAKNIQYF
TRBV10-3	TRBJ2-2	.	CAISTDYPNTGELFF
TRBV28	TRBJ2-7	TRBD1	CASRLGQGGGYEQYF
TRBV5-1	TRBJ2-3	TRBD2	CASSLAPGLAGSTDTQYF
TRBV5-6	TRBJ2-3	TRBD2	CASSLRGITDTQYF
TRBV25-1	TRBJ1-1	.	CASRRGNTEAFF
TRBV2	TRBJ2-3	TRBD2	CASRRTSGLFDTQYF
TRBV11-2	TRBJ2-7	.	CASSPESLYYEQYF
TRBV5-5	TRBJ2-7	.	CASSFSPSFYEQYF
TRBV9	TRBJ2-1	TRBD2	CASSVGAGVYNEQFF
TRBV4-2	TRBJ2-1	.	CASSQQQESSYNEQFF
TRBV5-1	TRBJ1-2	.	CASSLAAGMDYGYTF
TRBV5-6	TRBJ2-2	.	CASSFGTQNTGELFF
TRBV28	TRBJ2-7	TRBD1	CASRPGQRYEQYF
TRBV10-3	TRBJ2-7	.	CAISTTGNGYEQYF
TRBV2	TRBJ1-1	TRBD1	CASKWDRGNTEAFF
TRBV28	TRBJ2-2	.	CASSPQANTGELFF